These T cell receptor beta chains were read from a single sample in a study of T cells in Graves' hyperthyroidism and ophthalmopathy. TCRdb called the multiplex PCR reads again in MiXCR, with one record for every CDR3 protein. Of fewer than 400,000 distinct CDR3 sequences listed, approximately 14% are singletons. Sequenced input: blood. These receptor sequences come from a woman under 30 with Graves' hyperthyroidism that later progressed to Graves' ophthalmopathy. Both conserved end residues are part of each CDR3. The D gene is left open where the match is weak. Rows give clone size only sometimes, using once, few, many, or a class for an expanded clone.

13 TRBJ2-7 many NA TRBV20-1 CSARGPSSYEQYF TGCAGTGCTAGAGGACCATCCTCCTACGAGCAGTACTTC
13 TRBJ2-2 NA NA TRBV7-9 CASSIDRTGELFF TGTGCCAGCAGCATTGACCGCACCGGGGAGCTGTTTTTT
14 TRBJ2-7 few TRBD2 TRBV11-2 CASSASSGRIKQYF TGTGCCAGCAGCGCATCTAGCGGGAGGATTAAGCAGTACTTC
16 TRBJ2-3 NA NA TRBV13 CASSLTRGLLADTQYF TGTGCCAGCAGCCTAACTAGGGGGTTGTTGGCAGATACGCAGTATTTT
16 TRBJ2-3 many TRBD2 TRBV7-2 CASSLARGLGTDTQYF TGTGCCAGCAGCTTAGCGAGGGGACTAGGCACAGATACGCAGTATTTT
14 TRBJ2-3 many TRBD1 TRBV7-9 CASSGRDSEDTQYF TGTGCCAGCAGCGGCCGGGACAGTGAAGATACGCAGTATTTT
15 TRBJ1-4 many TRBD1 TRBV12-3/TRBV12-4 CASGEQGTNNEKLFF TGTGCCAGCGGGGAACAGGGGACGAACAATGAAAAACTGTTTTTT
15 TRBJ1-6 few NA TRBV7-9 CASSLERQENSPLHF TGTGCCAGCAGCTTAGAACGGCAGGAAAATTCACCCCTCCACTTT
14 TRBJ2-3 many NA TRBV24-1 CATSDRLGTDTQYF TGTGCCACCAGTGATCGACTAGGAACAGATACGCAGTATTTT
14 TRBJ2-1 many NA TRBV5-1 CASSLSSVYNEQFF TGCGCCAGCAGCTTGAGTTCAGTATACAATGAGCAGTTCTTC
12 TRBJ1-2 many NA TRBV2 CASSEVWTGYTF TGTGCCAGCAGTGAAGTATGGACGGGCTACACCTTC
15 TRBJ1-4 many NA TRBV5-1 CASSVDRASSEKLFF TGCGCCAGCAGCGTGGACAGAGCCTCTTCGGAAAAACTGTTTTTT
15 TRBJ2-4 many NA TRBV28 CASSLWGQGGNIQYF TGTGCCAGCAGTTTATGGGGCCAGGGAGGAAACATTCAGTACTTC
16 TRBJ2-5 many TRBD2 TRBV6-1 CASSPPWTGGKETQYF TGTGCCAGCAGTCCCCCTTGGACGGGAGGAAAAGAGACCCAGTACTTC
15 TRBJ1-4 few NA TRBV6-2/TRBV6-3 CASSNSGGHDEKLFF TGTGCCAGCAGTAATTCGGGGGGGCATGATGAAAAACTGTTTTTT
15 TRBJ1-3 NA NA TRBV4-1 CASSPRGTSGNTIYF TGCGCCAGCAGCCCACGGGGGACCTCTGGAAACACCATATATTTT
20 TRBJ2-7 many TRBD1 TRBV20-1 CSARAETDTAGTGFTYEQYF TGCAGTGCTAGAGCCGAGACTGACACCGCCGGGACAGGTTTTACCTACGAGCAGTACTTC
18 TRBJ2-5 NA TRBD1 TRBV7-9 CASTRLDRQGALEETQYF TGTGCCAGCACCAGATTAGACCGACAGGGGGCGTTAGAAGAGACCCAGTACTTC
15 TRBJ1-5 many NA TRBV6-1 CASSEWGNSNQPQHF TGTGCCAGCAGTGAATGGGGAAACTCCAATCAGCCCCAGCATTTT
17 TRBJ2-2 NA TRBD1 TRBV7-8 CASSLSVDRVIGGELFF TGTGCCAGCAGCTTATCTGTGGACAGGGTAATCGGCGGGGAGCTGTTTTTT
15 TRBJ2-7 many TRBD2 TRBV28 CASREGLVSSYEQYF TGTGCCAGCAGGGAGGGACTAGTATCGTCCTACGAGCAGTACTTC
16 TRBJ2-2 many TRBD2 TRBV3-1 CASSQLSGAGFGELFF TGTGCCAGCAGCCAACTGTCTGGAGCGGGATTCGGGGAGCTGTTTTTT
16 TRBJ2-1 many NA TRBV13 CASSPPRLGGLNEQFF TGTGCCAGCAGCCCGCCCCGCCTTGGAGGGTTGAATGAGCAGTTCTTC
16 TRBJ2-7 NA NA TRBV28 CASSLAGVGAPYEQYF TGTGCCAGCAGTTTAGCGGGGGTGGGGGCCCCCTACGAGCAGTACTTC
14 TRBJ1-6 few TRBD1 TRBV6-2/TRBV6-3 CASRQGTDNSPLHF TGTGCCAGCAGACAGGGGACGGATAATTCACCCCTCCACTTT
13 TRBJ2-1 many NA TRBV7-9 CASSLSQGREQFF TGTGCCAGCAGCTTATCCCAGGGTCGCGAGCAGTTCTTC
15 TRBJ2-3 many NA TRBV27 CASKGLASRGHTQYF TGTGCCAGCAAGGGCCTGGCTAGCCGAGGGCATACGCAGTATTTT